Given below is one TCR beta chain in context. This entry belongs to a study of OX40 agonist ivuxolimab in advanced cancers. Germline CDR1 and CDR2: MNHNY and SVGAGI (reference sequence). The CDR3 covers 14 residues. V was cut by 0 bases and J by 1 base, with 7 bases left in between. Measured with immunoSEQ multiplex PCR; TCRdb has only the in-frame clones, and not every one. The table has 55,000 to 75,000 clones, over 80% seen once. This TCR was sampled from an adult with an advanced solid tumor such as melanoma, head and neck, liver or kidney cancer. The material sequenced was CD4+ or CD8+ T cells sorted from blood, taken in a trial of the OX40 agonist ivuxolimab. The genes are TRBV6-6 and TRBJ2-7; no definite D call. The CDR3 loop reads CASSYSTDSYEQYF. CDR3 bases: TGTGCCAGCAGTTACTCGACTGATTCCTACGAGCAGTACTTC.